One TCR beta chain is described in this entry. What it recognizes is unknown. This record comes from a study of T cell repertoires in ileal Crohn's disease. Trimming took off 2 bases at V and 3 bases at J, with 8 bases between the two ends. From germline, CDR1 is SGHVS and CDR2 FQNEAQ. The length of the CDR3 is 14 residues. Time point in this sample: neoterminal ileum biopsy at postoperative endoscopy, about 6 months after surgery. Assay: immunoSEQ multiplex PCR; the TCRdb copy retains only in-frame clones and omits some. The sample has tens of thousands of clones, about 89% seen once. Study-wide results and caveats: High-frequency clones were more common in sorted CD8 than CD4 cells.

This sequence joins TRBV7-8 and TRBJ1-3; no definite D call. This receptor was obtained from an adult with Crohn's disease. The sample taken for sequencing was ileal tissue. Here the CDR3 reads CASSLRSNGNTIYF. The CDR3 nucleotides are TGTGCCAGCAGCTTAAGGAGTAATGGAAACACCATATATTTT.